One sample yielded the 22 T cell receptor beta chains listed below, sequenced in a study of blood T cell repertoires in COVID-19 (TCRdb year 2020). The library was generated by the immunoSEQ multiplex PCR assay. Held by TCRdb, this immuneACCESS table contains in-frame sequences only and omits some clones. Under half of the omission traces to an unresolved V gene where checked; the cause of the rest is unknown. Recorded for this sample are 150,000 or so clones; 87% of them occurred a single time. The leading ten clones occupy about 4% of the sample. Sample: PBMCs or T cells enriched from blood (not recorded which). The origin of the receptors is a woman aged 40 to 50 who had been exposed to COVID-19.

In nucleotides, the CDR3 is TGTGCTAGTGCTGCAGGGGATCCAACTAATGAAAAACTGTTTTTT. Translating it yields CASAAGDPTNEKLFF. The chain combines TRBV12-5 with TRBJ1-4; D may be TRBD1 (6 bases). CDR1 is LGHNT and CDR2 is FRNRAP in the germline V gene. This CDR3 spans 15 amino acids. Trimming removed 7 bases at V and 0 bases at J, with 12 bases between.

J is TRBJ2-5 and V is TRBV19; a possible D gene is TRBD1 (6 bases). The CDR3 covers 11 residues. Trimming took off 6 bases at V and 4 bases at J, with 6 bases between the two ends. Germline V gene data show CDR1 as LNHDA and CDR2 as SQIVND (reference sequence). CDR3 DNA sequence: TGTGCCAGTAGCAGGGGAGAGACCCAGTACTTC. Translation: CASSRGETQYF.

CDR3 nucleotides: TGTGCCAGCAGCCCTGTGCGGGAGACCCAGTACTTC. This gives the protein CASSPVRETQYF. The J gene is TRBJ2-5, the V gene TRBV7-8; D gene uncertain. Germline CDR1 reads SGHVS; CDR2 reads FQNEAQ. V was shortened by 5 bases and J by 5 bases, with 9 bases between the two germline ends. The length of the CDR3 is 12 residues. Drawing the rest from reference TRBV7-8 and TRBJ2-5, the complete variable domain is GAGVSQSPRYKVAKRGQDVALRCDPISGHVSLFWYQQALGQGPEFLTYFQNEAQLDKSGLPSDRFFAERPEGSVSTLKIQRTQQEDSAVYLCASSPVRETQYFGPGTRLLVL.

This clone has a single count. The chain employs TRBV27 and TRBJ2-1, with D perhaps TRBD1 (6 bases). Trimming stripped 5 bases from V and 4 bases from J, with 12 bases between. The CDR3 contains 14 residues. From germline, CDR1 is MNHEY and CDR2 SMNVEV (reference sequence). The CDR3 DNA sequence: TGTGCCAGCAGTCGAGGGGACACATACAATGAGCAGTTCTTC. This codes for CASSRGDTYNEQFF.

CDR3 in amino acids: CASSFGQGTETQYF. CDR3 nucleotides: TGTGCCAGCAGCTTTGGACAGGGGACAGAGACCCAGTACTTC. J is TRBJ2-5 and V is TRBV5-5, with 9 nucleotides matching TRBD1. Germline V lookup: CDR1 SGHKS, CDR2 YYEKEE (reference sequence). There are 14 residues in the CDR3. Trimming took 2 bases from V and 4 from J; bases not matched to a gene: 3.

This chain connects TRBV28 to TRBJ1-4; no clear D gene. The CDR3 runs to 15 residues. The ends were cut back, 5 bases at V and 4 bases at J, with 14 bases in the middle. Per germline, CDR1 MDHEN and CDR2 SYDVKM. The CDR3 sequence: CASSPSVAGNEKLFF. CDR3 DNA: TGTGCCAGCAGTCCCTCTGTAGCCGGTAATGAAAAACTGTTTTTT.

This chain uses TRBV9 with TRBJ2-3; TRBD2 aligns across 7 bases. This CDR3 is 16 amino acids long. The germline CDR1 and CDR2 sequences are SGDLS and YYNGEE. Trimming removed 0 bases from V and 5 bases from J; junction bases left unmatched: 9. CDR3 in amino acids: CASSVVGRAGQDTQYF. Written as DNA, the CDR3 is TGTGCCAGCAGCGTAGTAGGGAGGGCAGGGCAAGATACGCAGTATTTT.

The rearrangement uses TRBV7-2 and TRBJ2-5; 7 bases are a match to TRBD2. This CDR3 has 17 amino acids. Germline lookup yields CDR1 SGHTA and CDR2 FQGNSA. After removal of 1 base from V and 0 bases from J, the junction contained 8 bases not matched to a gene. The CDR3 DNA reads TGTGCCAGCAGCTTAGTGGCTAGCGGAACGTACCAAGAGACCCAGTACTTC. It translates to CASSLVASGTYQETQYF.

This rearrangement joins TRBV9 to TRBJ2-5, with 7 bases matching TRBD2. Germline-derived CDR1 and CDR2 are SGDLS and YYNGEE. The CDR3 has 15 residues. V dropped 3 bases and J dropped 5; count of bases not matched to a gene: 10. CDR3 DNA sequence: TGTGCCAGCAGCGCCGGGACTACGCTCGAGGAGACCCAGTACTTC. Its protein is CASSAGTTLEETQYF.

The J gene is TRBJ2-7, the V gene TRBV3-1 (or the pseudogene TRBV3-2); the match to TRBD1 covers 9 bases. Germline assignment: CDR1 LGHDT and CDR2 YNNKEL (reference sequence). The CDR3 runs 15 residues. Trimming cost V 0 bases and J 1 base; bases outside gene matches: 1. The CDR3 sequence: CASSQDGTGSYEQYF. DNA of the CDR3: TGTGCCAGCAGCCAAGACGGGACAGGGTCCTACGAGCAGTACTTC.

This sequence joins TRBV29-1 and TRBJ2-1; 13 bases are shared with TRBD2. CDR3 size: 13 residues. With 4 bases clipped from V and 10 bases from J, the junction kept 4 bases outside the gene matches. From germline, CDR1 is SQVTM and CDR2 ANQGSEA. In DNA form, the CDR3 reads TGCAGCGTTGCCACTAGCGGGAGGGGAGAGCAGTTCTTC. Residues: CSVATSGRGEQFF.

This chain uses TRBV7-2 with TRBJ2-7; TRBD2 aligns across 8 bases. The CDR3 spans 17 residues. Germline lookup yields CDR1 SGHTA and CDR2 FQGNSA. V gave up 5 bases and J gave up 3 bases; unmatched junction bases: 15. CDR3 DNA sequence: TGTGCCAGCAGCCCACGGTCAGCGGGAGTTACGGGCTACGAGCAGTACTTC. It specifies CASSPRSAGVTGYEQYF.

V usage is TRBV28 and J usage is TRBJ2-7, with a possible D match to TRBD1 (6 bases). With 2 bases removed from V and 6 bases from J, the gap between germline ends came to 8 bases. Germline V lookup: CDR1 MDHEN, CDR2 SYDVKM. The CDR3 length is 12 residues. CDR3 nucleotide sequence: TGTGCCAGCAGTTTACAGGGGACCGAGCAGTACTTC. This encodes CASSLQGTEQYF.

The J gene is TRBJ2-3, the V gene TRBV6-6; 8 bases agree with TRBD2. The germline V gene has CDR1 MNHNY and CDR2 SVGAGI (reference sequence). With 8 bases clipped from V and 7 bases from J, the junction kept 11 bases outside the gene matches. The CDR3 sequence is 14 residues long. The CDR3 DNA follows: TGTGCCAGCGCGGAGCGGGGGAGACCTAATACGCAGTATTTT. Translating gives CASAERGRPNTQYF.

The CDR3 protein is CASSPGNLNNEQFF. The CDR3, as DNA: TGCGCCAGCAGCCCAGGCAATCTGAACAATGAGCAGTTCTTC. The gene calls are TRBV5-1 and TRBJ2-1; D is uncertain. Germline V lookup: CDR1 SGHRS, CDR2 YFSETQ. The CDR3 has 14 amino acids. V was shortened by 4 bases and J by 5 bases, with 13 bases between the two germline ends.

The rearrangement joins TRBV3-1 (or the pseudogene TRBV3-2) to TRBJ2-3; 7 bases map to TRBD2. V gave up 1 base and J gave up 3 bases; unmatched junction bases: 10. Per germline, CDR1 LGHDT and CDR2 YNNKEL (reference sequence). The CDR3 covers 17 residues. CDR3 bases: TGTGCCAGCAGCCAAGTGGGAGGGAGCCCAGTTACAGATACGCAGTATTTT. Translation gives CASSQVGGSPVTDTQYF.

The chain couples TRBV15 to TRBJ1-2, with D uncertain. Trimming stripped 0 bases from V and 3 bases from J, with 11 bases between. Germline V gene sequence: CDR1 LNHNV, CDR2 YYDKDF (reference sequence). The CDR3 has 15 residues. CDR3 loop: CATSREISGDYGYTF. For the CDR3, the DNA is TGTGCCACCAGCAGAGAGATATCAGGTGACTATGGCTACACCTTC.

This clone was observed a few times. V gene TRBV7-8 combines with J gene TRBJ1-5, with a weak D call TRBD1 (6 bases). Germline V gives CDR1 SGHVS, CDR2 FQNEAQ. With 5 bases removed from V and 4 bases from J, the gap between germline ends came to 12 bases. This CDR3 contains 14 residues. CDR3 nucleotides: TGTGCCAGCAGCCCAAACAGGGAGAATCAGCCCCAGCATTTT. This codes for CASSPNRENQPQHF.

This chain links TRBV27 with TRBJ1-3, with D possibly TRBD1 on 6 matching bases. Per germline, CDR1 MNHEY and CDR2 SMNVEV (reference sequence). The length of the CDR3 is 16 residues. The V end was cut by 5 bases, the J end by 6 bases, with 20 bases between. The CDR3 sequence: CASSMGHPQAANTIYF. In DNA, the CDR3 is TGTGCCAGCAGTATGGGACATCCTCAAGCAGCAAACACCATATATTTT.

This chain joins TRBV27 and TRBJ1-2; 7 bases map to TRBD1. V shed 3 bases, J shed 10 bases, and the junction held 11 bases outside the gene matches. Germline assignment: CDR1 MNHEY and CDR2 SMNVEV (reference sequence). CDR3 length: 14 residues. CDR3 loop: CASSFRQGPPSYTF. DNA for the CDR3: TGTGCCAGCAGTTTTCGACAGGGCCCCCCTTCCTACACCTTC.

V and J are TRBV3-1 (or the pseudogene TRBV3-2) and TRBJ2-3, with D tentatively TRBD1 (5 bases). Germline loops: CDR1 LGHDT, CDR2 YNNKEL (reference sequence). This CDR3 is 15 amino acids long. The V end was cut by 1 base, the J end by 0 bases, with 8 bases between. The CDR3 spells CASSQGQMSTDTQYF. CDR3 nucleotides: TGTGCCAGCAGCCAAGGACAGATGAGCACAGATACGCAGTATTTT.

The V call is TRBV6-5, the J call TRBJ2-1; 11 positions match TRBD1. CDR3 length: 15 residues. CDR1 and CDR2 (germline): MNHEY, SVGAGI. Trimming removed 8 bases from V and 6 bases from J; junction bases left unmatched: 9. The CDR3 region has the DNA TGTGCCAGCGACCCGGACAGGGGGCGCCTCAATGAGCAGTTCTTC. Its protein is CASDPDRGRLNEQFF.